This entry features one T cell receptor (beta chain) sequence. Its antigen is not yet known. Mismatch with germline at one junction end may stem from a read error. The data derive from a study of blood T cell repertoires in COVID-19 (dated by TCRdb to 2020 to 2022). For the study in its entirety: Samples from collaborators originated in the United States, Italy and Spain and spanned both the acute and convalescent phases of COVID-19. The material from the prospective study consisted of cDNA or gDNA derived from T cells, B-cell-depleted T cells, or PBMCs. HLA class I and class II types, where available, came from metadata supplied by the sample provider rather than from assay-based typing. The repertoires were made available in a free public database intended to serve as a resource for research on the immune response to SARS-CoV-2. Samples came from the ongoing ImmuneRACE study (first 160 participants) plus 1,254 subjects from 6 global collaborators. Subjects who had been exposed to COVID-19, were actively infected with it, or had recovered from it provided the deeply sampled blood TCRbeta repertoires that made up the dataset. Nearly every sample came with metadata listing a de-identified subject ID, COVID-19 status, age in years and sex.

The full study reports these points: The amount of clinical and demographic metadata varied by source and participant and was provided uncurated.

The immunoSEQ Assay, a bias-controlled multiplex PCR, was used to amplify TCRbeta CDR3 regions from genomic DNA. Concerning the study's data processing: Nucleated cell counts per sample were estimated from amplification of reference gene primers within the assay. Sequence reads were collapsed and filtered to measure the absolute abundance of every unique TCRbeta CDR3 rearrangement. Productive Simpson clonality was computed per sample as the square root of Simpson's diversity index over productive rearrangements. Here the immuneACCESS table is served through TCRdb, limited to in-frame sequences with V and J called. Missing clones are a known gap in these copies; in checked studies unresolved V genes cover under half, and the rest lacks a known reason. V and J calls and clone size are copied from that table; D and trimming were computed from the DNA. The sample table contains roughly 200,000 clones; only one count was recorded for roughly 89% of them. The ten biggest clones cover 0.8% to 1% of the sample.

Samples from volunteer blood donors who had recovered from COVID-19 were contributed by a second Seattle source. The collaborating institutions used their own protocols to collect whole blood in K2EDTA tubes. For TCRbeta analysis, collaborators shipped samples as frozen whole blood, isolated PBMCs, or DNA extracted from either of those sample types. Based on the germline V gene, the CDR1 and CDR2 sequences are SGHTS and YDEGEE. Measured from the cysteine to the phenylalanine, the CDR3 is 14 residues long. The retained sequence is limited to the CDR3, 42 bases, with the frame set at the first base. The chain is assembled from TRBV5-8 and TRBJ2-7, with 8 central nucleotides matching TRBD1. Material for sequencing was peripheral blood. This clonotype originated in a woman in her late teens or twenties who had recovered from COVID-19. The bases are TGTGCCAGCAGTTTGGCGGGACAGGAATACGAGCAGTACTTC. The translation is CASSLAGQEYEQYF.